The clone carrying this TCR beta chain was seen only once. Terminally differentiated effector memory CD45RA+ cells were left out of the naive CD8 fraction, which was CD45RO-negative and positively selected for CCR7. Germline CDR1 and CDR2: LNHDA and SQIVND (reference sequence). CDR3 size: 13 residues. Trimming cost V 9 bases and J 2 bases; bases outside gene matches: 3. Method: immunoSEQ multiplex PCR; TCRdb's copy keeps in-frame clones and lacks some. The sample has about 2.2 million clones; 85% to 95% are singletons. The source of the sample is a study of shared clonotypes between healthy human individuals. In the study overall: Donors had three CD4 naive, three CD4 memory, two CD8 naive and one CD8 memory plate apiece.

Sequenced: naive CD8+ T cells from PBMCs. This clonotype originated in a man aged 18 to 35 in good health. Some clones in this sample may be carry-over from other donors' samples. This sequence joins TRBV19 and TRBJ1-2, with 10 bases aligning to TRBD1. The CDR3 DNA follows: TGTGCCAGCCGGGACAGGGGAAACTATGGCTACACCTTC. Translating gives CASRDRGNYGYTF.